This T cell receptor beta chain stems from a study of PD-1 blockade in classical Hodgkin lymphoma (dated by TCRdb to 2019 to 2021). About the study as a whole: Nivolumab dosing was 3 mg/kg intravenously every 2 weeks, continuing until either disease progression or unacceptable toxicity. To define a peripheral blood immune signature of response to PD-1 blockade in classical Hodgkin lymphoma, the study combined TCR beta sequencing with CyTOF.

This clone was counted once. No cognate antigen has been identified for it. Per-base quality was not reported, and no clone a single base away is much larger than it. Results the study describes overall, beyond this receptor: The study was limited to a single clinical trial cohort, and causes of repertoire differences, possibly disease activity or prior therapy, remained undefined. Baseline TCR diversity was reported to be lower in newly diagnosed patients than in healthy donors and to be lower still in relapsed/refractory patients. Diversity was lower in patients who began nivolumab less than 1 year after ASCT, so these patients were left out of later analyses to avoid confounding by immune reconstitution. Trial patients with a complete response had baseline diversity similar to that of newly diagnosed patients, while partial responders and progressors had significantly lower diversity. By C4D1, a significant rise was seen in CD4+ TCR diversity but not in CD8+ TCR diversity (p=0.0027 vs p=0.16), and the rise was most apparent among complete responders (p=0.02).

The Qiagen DNeasy kit was used to extract genomic DNA from unsorted PBMCs and from the negatively selected CD4+ and CD8+ fractions. TCR beta CDR3 regions were subjected to amplification by immunoSEQ multiplex PCR with primers that anneal to V and J segments. A synthetic immune receptor repertoire was used to minimize amplification bias, and any residual bias was removed computationally once sequencing was done. On the study's bioinformatics: Repertoire diversity was quantified as the Shannon entropy index using custom Python scripts. Unsorted, CD4+ and CD8+ repertoires were examined separately, except in combined analyses, for which CD4+ and CD8+ sequences were merged in silico. Clonal expansion was defined as a frequency increase of at least 2-fold after treatment compared with C1D1, and clones undetected at baseline were assigned a pseudocount of 0.5. Singleton clones were defined as clones with 0 or 1 copy at C1D1, and non-singleton clones were defined as clones with 2 or more copies. Clones expanded in unsorted samples were assigned a CD4+, CD8+ or unknown annotation through matching of protein sequences in sorted samples from the same patient. Wilcoxon tests on paired samples were used to test changes in diversity from C1D1 to C4D1. TCRdb obtained this table from immuneACCESS and retained in-frame rearrangements with V and J assigned. These tables miss some clones; where compared with another copy, unresolved V genes account for less than half of the shortfall, and the remainder is unexplained. The V and J calls and clone size were taken over from that table, and D and trimming were inferred from the DNA. Here the sample has over 85,000 clones; 85% to 95% occur a single time. Of the sample, under 2% falls within the top ten clones.

The sample's time point label, in plain terms: cycle 4 day 1 (C4D1), after more than five weeks of nivolumab. All trial patients had relapsed after autologous stem cell transplantation, with cohorts A, B and C differing in prior brentuximab vedotin exposure. The trial cohort included 55 to 65 patients with relapsed/refractory classical Hodgkin lymphoma, and each patient had a best overall response of complete response, partial response or progressive disease. Single-agent nivolumab was administered to trial patients in the multi-cohort phase II CheckMate 205 trial. An independent review committee assessed best overall response by applying the 2007 International Working Group response criteria. Trial PBMCs were obtained immediately prior to nivolumab initiation (C1D1) and on therapy at cycle 2 day 1 and cycle 4 day 1. After peripheral blood was drawn into 8 mL Vacutainer Cell Preparation Tubes, PBMCs were isolated by centrifugation and then cryopreserved.

The sequencing here drew on peripheral blood mononuclear cells (PBMCs), taken before the fourth cycle of nivolumab. The sequence was collected from a human donor with classical Hodgkin lymphoma.

The DNA sequence follows: TGTGCCAGCAGTGAGCGTAATTCACCCCTCCACTTT. The translation is CASSERNSPLHF. The chain links TRBV6-1 with TRBJ1-6, with no confidently assigned D gene. V and J are truncated by 3 bases and 6 bases respectively, leaving an intervening sequence of 3 bases. Per the germline V gene, MNHNS is the CDR1 and SASEGT is the CDR2. The CDR3, from cysteine to phenylalanine, totals 12 residues. Only the CDR3 DNA stays, 36 bases, in frame from base 1.